Listed here are 32 T cell receptor beta chains from one sample, sequenced in a study of Tregs in tolerant kidney transplant recipients (dated by TCRdb to between 2018 and 2021). Libraries were prepared through the immunoSEQ multiplex PCR assay. TCRdb re-hosts the immuneACCESS table, in-frame sequences only. Its copies lack some clones; in the studies checked, an unresolved V gene accounts for under half of them, and the cause for the rest is not known. Within this sample are 200,000 to 300,000 clones, with around 82% of them counted one time only. 0.5% to 0.65% of the sample comes from the top ten. The sequencing sample was made of CD4+ T cells from blood. The receptor source for this set is a human donor in good health.

The J gene is TRBJ2-3, the V gene TRBV6-5, with TRBD1 as a possible D gene (6 bases). The CDR3 totals 16 residues. V gave up 0 bases and J gave up 3 bases, with 13 bases separating them. The germline V gene encodes CDR1 MNHEY and CDR2 SVGAGI. The CDR3 DNA reads as TGTGCCAGCAGTTACTCGGGCCCAAGGGGGACAGATACGCAGTATTTT. It encodes CASSYSGPRGTDTQYF.

The V gene is TRBV19, the J gene TRBJ1-1; 11 nucleotides agree with TRBD1. Germline CDR1 and CDR2: LNHDA and SQIVND (reference sequence). Trimming at V came to 4 bases and at J to 5 bases, leaving 3 bases not matched to a gene. The CDR3 loop spans 14 amino acids. This CDR3 is CASSRGTGGTEAFF. Here the CDR3 DNA reads TGTGCCAGTAGTAGGGGGACAGGGGGGACTGAAGCTTTCTTT.

This clone was recorded only once. V usage is TRBV11-2 and J usage is TRBJ1-5; perhaps TRBD1 as D (6 bases). CDR3 size: 16 residues. Germline V gene data show CDR1 as SGHAT and CDR2 as FQNNGV. Trimming left V 5 bases short and J 0 bases short, with 14 bases between. The CDR3 DNA sequence: TGTGCCAGCAGCCCCAAGTCAGGGGCTAGCAATCAGCCCCAGCATTTT. Its protein product is CASSPKSGASNQPQHF.

The chain carries TRBV6-6 and TRBJ1-5, with D unresolved. The CDR3 has 14 amino acids. V was clipped by 8 bases and J by 2 bases, with 13 bases between them. Germline CDR1 and CDR2: MNHNY and SVGAGI (reference sequence). The DNA for the CDR3 is TGTGCCAGCTTGAGTCCTGCACGCAATCAGCCCCAGCATTTT. Translated: CASLSPARNQPQHF.

V and J are TRBV19 and TRBJ1-1, with D maybe TRBD1 (6 bases). V dropped 6 bases and J dropped 1 base, with 15 bases sitting between them. The CDR3 runs to 15 residues. Per the germline V gene, CDR1 is LNHDA and CDR2 is SQIVND (reference sequence). Written as DNA, the CDR3 is TGTGCCAGTAGGAAGGGGGGCGGAGGGAACACTGAAGCTTTCTTT. This encodes CASRKGGGGNTEAFF.

The genes are TRBV7-6 and TRBJ2-3, with 7 bases aligning to TRBD2. The ends lost 2 bases at V and 0 bases at J; junction bases unmatched: 8. From germline, CDR1 is SGHVS and CDR2 FNYEAQ. This CDR3 is built from 17 residues. The CDR3 sequence is CASSLLPAGTSTDTQYF. For the CDR3, the DNA is TGTGCCAGCAGCTTACTTCCAGCGGGGACTAGCACAGATACGCAGTATTTT.

The chain couples TRBV11-3 to TRBJ2-1; TRBD1 matches 7 bases. The CDR3 runs 15 residues. Germline CDR1 is SGHNT and CDR2 is YENEEA. Trimming cost V 0 bases and J 7 bases; bases outside gene matches: 6. CDR3 sequence: CASSLDGQGQNEQFF. DNA of the CDR3: TGTGCCAGCAGCTTAGATGGGCAGGGACAGAATGAGCAGTTCTTC.

The chain joins TRBV27 to TRBJ2-7, with 9 nucleotides matching TRBD2. Germline CDR1 is MNHEY and CDR2 is SMNVEV (reference sequence). V lost 5 bases to trimming and J lost 5 bases; unmatched junction nucleotides: 10. The CDR3 extends over 15 amino acids. The CDR3 region has the DNA TGTGCCAGCAGTCCCCTGGGAGCGGGAGGTAACGAGCAGTACTTC. Translating gives CASSPLGAGGNEQYF.

The chain recombines TRBV5-1 with TRBJ1-1; the D is unclear. CDR1 SGHRS and CDR2 YFSETQ come from the germline V gene. V was trimmed by 3 bases and J by 1 base, leaving 4 bases between them. This CDR3 is built from 12 residues. For the CDR3, the DNA is TGCGCCAGCAGCTATCAGAACACTGAAGCTTTCTTT. Protein product: CASSYQNTEAFF.

The J gene is TRBJ1-5, the V gene TRBV30; D might be TRBD1 (5 bases). Germline V lookup: CDR1 GTSNPN, CDR2 SVGIG (reference sequence). The CDR3 loop spans 15 amino acids. With 2 bases removed from V and 6 bases from J, the gap between germline ends came to 17 bases. In DNA, the CDR3 is TGTGCCTGGAGTCTGACTGGACACACCACTCAGCCCCAGCATTTT. Its protein is CAWSLTGHTTQPQHF.

The chain is built from TRBV4-1 and TRBJ2-7; no reliable D call. The V end was cut by 3 bases, the J end by 7 bases, with 13 bases between. The CDR3 runs to 13 residues. Germline V gives CDR1 MGHRA, CDR2 YSYEKL. The CDR3 loop is CASSQLHHGEQYF. The CDR3 bases are TGCGCCAGCAGCCAGCTCCACCATGGGGAGCAGTACTTC.

The chain has TRBV4-2 and TRBJ2-3; 9 nucleotides agree with TRBD2. The CDR3 runs 16 residues. The V gene's germline CDR1 is LGHNA and CDR2 YNFKEQ. After removal of 1 base from V and 2 bases from J, the junction contained 4 bases not matched to a gene. DNA of the CDR3: TGTGCCAGCAGCCAAGTTCCTAGCGGGAACACAGATACGCAGTATTTT. Amino acid sequence: CASSQVPSGNTDTQYF.

V and J are TRBV18 and TRBJ2-2, with D tentatively TRBD1 (6 bases). The germline V gene has CDR1 KGHSH and CDR2 LQKENI. The CDR3 is 15 amino acids. V lost 3 bases, J lost 2 bases, and 10 bases lay in between. As DNA, the CDR3 is TGTGCCAGCTCACCGACAGGCGATAACACCGGGGAGCTGTTTTTT. Its translation is CASSPTGDNTGELFF.

The rearrangement links TRBV7-2 to TRBJ2-3, with D uncertain. Germline values: CDR1 SGHTA, CDR2 FQGNSA. With 0 bases removed from V and 7 bases from J, the gap between germline ends came to 5 bases. The CDR3 spans 12 residues. The CDR3: CASSLALNTQYF. CDR3 sequence (DNA): TGTGCCAGCAGCTTAGCGTTGAATACGCAGTATTTT.

The V and J genes are TRBV6-5 and TRBJ2-7; 12 bases line up with TRBD2. Germline CDR1 and CDR2: MNHEY and SVGAGI. J gave up 2 bases and V 5 bases, and 4 bases lay outside the gene matches. The CDR3 is 15 residues long. The CDR3 region has the DNA TGTGCCAGCAGTACCGGACTAGCGGGACCCTACGAGCAGTACTTC. It codes for CASSTGLAGPYEQYF.

This chain connects TRBV6-1 to TRBJ1-2, with D hard to call. Trimming pared 2 bases from V and 4 bases from J, leaving 11 bases between. Germline CDR1 reads MNHNS; CDR2 reads SASEGT. CDR3 length equals 14 residues. CDR3 nucleotides: TGTGCCAGCAGTGAAAACACCATAACCTATGGCTACACCTTC. It encodes CASSENTITYGYTF.

V and J are TRBV11-3 and TRBJ2-2; the D is unclear. The CDR3 is made up of 13 amino acids. Germline CDR1 SGHNT, CDR2 YENEEA. The V and J ends lost 0 bases and 3 bases respectively, with 2 bases between them. The CDR3 nucleotides are TGTGCCAGCAGCTTAGACTACACCGGGGAGCTGTTTTTT. This translates into CASSLDYTGELFF.

The chain is built from TRBV5-1 and TRBJ2-1; the match to TRBD2 covers 9 bases. From germline, CDR1 is SGHRS and CDR2 YFSETQ. This CDR3 has 17 residues. The ends lost 4 bases at V and 6 bases at J; junction bases unmatched: 14. The CDR3 is CASSPWRSGGTPNEQFF. The CDR3 coding sequence is TGCGCCAGCAGCCCATGGAGGAGCGGGGGGACCCCCAATGAGCAGTTCTTC.

The rearrangement joins TRBV5-1 to TRBJ2-3; the match to TRBD2 covers 13 bases. Germline trimming cut 3 bases from V and 3 bases from J; bases unmatched to any gene: 1. Germline-derived CDR1 and CDR2 are SGHRS and YFSETQ. This CDR3 spans 15 amino acids. CDR3 nucleotide sequence: TGCGCCAGCAGCTGGACTAGCGGGGGTACAGATACGCAGTATTTT. Amino acids: CASSWTSGGTDTQYF.

The J gene is TRBJ2-1, the V gene TRBV7-8, with 7 positions matching TRBD1. CDR1 and CDR2 (germline): SGHVS, FQNEAQ. The CDR3 totals 16 residues. V was pared by 4 bases and J by 0 bases, with 6 bases of the junction left unmatched. The CDR3: CASSSPGGVSYNEQFF. CDR3 in DNA: TGTGCCAGCAGCTCCCCAGGGGGTGTCTCCTACAATGAGCAGTTCTTC.

This clone appeared once. V gene TRBV9 combines with J gene TRBJ2-3; tentatively, D is TRBD1 (6 bases). V shed 4 bases and J shed 7 bases, with 13 bases lying between them. The CDR3 contains 13 residues. Per the germline V gene, CDR1 is SGDLS and CDR2 is YYNGEE. The CDR3 here is CASSNDRIYTQYF. In DNA form, the CDR3 reads TGTGCCAGCAGCAACGACAGGATCTATACGCAGTATTTT.

The CDR3 is CASSLLSGATDTQYF. CDR3 bases: TGTGCCAGCAGCTTGTTAAGTGGGGCGACAGATACGCAGTATTTT. The V gene is TRBV5-6, the J gene TRBJ2-3; D perhaps matches TRBD1 (5 bases). CDR3 length: 15 residues. Germline V gives CDR1 SGHDT, CDR2 YYEEEE. The V end was cut by 1 base, the J end by 3 bases, with 12 bases between.

The J gene is TRBJ1-2, the V gene TRBV2; maybe TRBD1 (6 bases). Trimming removed 4 bases at V and 7 bases at J, with 16 bases between. This CDR3 comprises 14 residues. CDR1 is SNHLY and CDR2 is FYNNEI in the germline V gene. For the CDR3, the DNA is TGTGCCAGCAGTGTTGGTAGGGGACACGGTGGCTACACCTTC. It is translated as CASSVGRGHGGYTF.

The rearrangement joins TRBV4-1 to TRBJ1-2; tentatively, D is TRBD1 (6 bases). V lost 1 base and J 2 bases, leaving 20 bases between the germline ends. Germline CDR1 reads MGHRA; CDR2 reads YSYEKL. This CDR3 contains 18 residues. DNA of the CDR3: TGCGCCAGCAGCCAAGCCCCTGGGGGGGGGCGTCTGAACTATGGCTACACCTTC. Its translation is CASSQAPGGGRLNYGYTF.

This clone was counted a few times. This rearrangement joins TRBV5-1 to TRBJ2-5; 7 nucleotides align to TRBD1. This CDR3 has 13 residues. From germline, CDR1 is SGHRS and CDR2 YFSETQ. V was pared by 4 bases and J by 4 bases, with 4 bases of the junction left unmatched. CDR3 sequence (DNA): TGCGCCAGCAGCGAGGGGGCTCGAGAGACCCAGTACTTC. This gives the protein CASSEGARETQYF.

The V and J genes are TRBV5-1 and TRBJ1-6; a possible D gene is TRBD1 (5 bases). Germline loops: CDR1 SGHRS, CDR2 YFSETQ. The CDR3 covers 15 residues. The ends were cut back, 2 bases at V and 7 bases at J, with 13 bases in the middle. The CDR3 sequence: CASSFLGGENSPLHF. CDR3 in DNA: TGCGCCAGCAGCTTCCTAGGAGGGGAGAATTCACCCCTCCACTTT.

The chain couples TRBV30 to TRBJ2-3, with 9 bases that match TRBD2. Looked up from germline, CDR1 is GTSNPN and CDR2 is SVGIG (reference sequence). The CDR3 spans 15 residues. The J segment lost 3 bases and the V segment lost 3 bases, leaving 7 bases of the junction unmatched. In DNA form, the CDR3 reads TGTGCCTGGAGGGCCGCGGGGGGGGGAACAGATACGCAGTATTTT. This translates into CAWRAAGGGTDTQYF.

CDR3: CASSKALAGTGRFQETQYF. The CDR3 region has the DNA TGTGCCAGCAGCAAAGCCCTTGCCGGGACAGGGAGGTTTCAAGAGACCCAGTACTTC. The chain has TRBV21-1 and TRBJ2-5; the D call TRBD1 from the table was never checked on the DNA. TRBV21-1 has pseudogene status. The CDR3 length is 19 residues.

This clone occurred once. The rearrangement uses TRBV6-1 and TRBJ1-5; the D is unclear. The CDR3 covers 15 residues. The V end was cut by 3 bases, the J end by 1 base, with 10 bases between. Germline CDR1 and CDR2: MNHNS and SASEGT. Written as DNA, the CDR3 is TGTGCCAGCAGTGAGGTAGGGAGGAGCAATCAGCCCCAGCATTTT. This codes for CASSEVGRSNQPQHF.

This chain joins TRBV5-1 and TRBJ2-1, with a possible D match to TRBD2 (6 bases). This CDR3 has 14 amino acids. Germline V lookup: CDR1 SGHRS, CDR2 YFSETQ. V was cut by 4 bases and J by 6 bases, with 14 bases left in between. The CDR3 loop is CASSQRAGPNEQFF. In DNA form, the CDR3 reads TGCGCCAGCAGCCAGAGGGCGGGGCCCAATGAGCAGTTCTTC.

The chain links TRBV9 to TRBJ2-5; the match to TRBD1 covers 8 bases. The end of the DNA is better explained by TRBJ2-7, so the J call may be wrong. Germline-derived CDR1 and CDR2 are SGDLS and YYNGEE. The CDR3 runs to 15 residues. The CDR3 sequence: CASSFSWDRFDEQYF. In nucleotides, the CDR3 is TGTGCCAGCAGCTTTAGTTGGGACAGGTTTGACGAGCAGTACTTC.

This clone was picked up a small number of times. The chain has TRBV5-4 and TRBJ1-3, with D unresolved. V was shortened by 0 bases and J by 3 bases, with 7 bases between the two germline ends. The CDR3 spans 14 residues. CDR1 SGHNT and CDR2 YYREEE come from the germline V gene (reference sequence). CDR3 bases: TGTGCCAGCAGCTTGGGAAGGAATGGAAACACCATATATTTT. Protein sequence: CASSLGRNGNTIYF.